This note documents a single T cell receptor (beta chain) sequence. The ends were cut back, 4 bases at V and 4 bases at J, with 12 bases in the middle. Germline V gives CDR1 SGHNT, CDR2 YYREEE (reference sequence). The CDR3 totals 13 residues. Assay used: immunoSEQ multiplex PCR; TCRdb lists only in-frame clones, some missing. Of around 250,000 clones listed, approximately 86% were seen once; the top ten hold roughly 1.6%. These data belong to a study of blood T cell repertoires in COVID-19. The chain recombines TRBV5-4 with TRBJ2-7; D might be TRBD1 (6 bases). What was sequenced was PBMCs or T cells enriched from blood (not recorded which). The receptor was isolated from a woman aged 45-59 years who had recovered from COVID-19. The CDR3 DNA reads TGTGCCAGCAGCCCAGGGGTAGAGTACGAGCAGTACTTC. Its translation is CASSPGVEYEQYF.